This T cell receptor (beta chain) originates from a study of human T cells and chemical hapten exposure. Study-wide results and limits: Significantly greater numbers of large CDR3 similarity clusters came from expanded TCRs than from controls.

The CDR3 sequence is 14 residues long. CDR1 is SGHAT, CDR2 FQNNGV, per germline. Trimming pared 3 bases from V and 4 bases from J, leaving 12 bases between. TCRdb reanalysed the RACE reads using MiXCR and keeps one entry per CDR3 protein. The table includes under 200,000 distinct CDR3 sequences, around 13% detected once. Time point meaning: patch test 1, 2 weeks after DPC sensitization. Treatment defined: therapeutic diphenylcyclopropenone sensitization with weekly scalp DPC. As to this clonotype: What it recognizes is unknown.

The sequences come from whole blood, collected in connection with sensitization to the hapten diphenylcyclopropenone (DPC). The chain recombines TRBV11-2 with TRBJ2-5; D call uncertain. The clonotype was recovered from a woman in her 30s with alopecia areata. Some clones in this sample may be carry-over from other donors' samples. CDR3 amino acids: CASSFTRVVETQYF. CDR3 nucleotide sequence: TGTGCCAGCAGCTTCACGAGAGTGGTAGAGACCCAGTACTTC.